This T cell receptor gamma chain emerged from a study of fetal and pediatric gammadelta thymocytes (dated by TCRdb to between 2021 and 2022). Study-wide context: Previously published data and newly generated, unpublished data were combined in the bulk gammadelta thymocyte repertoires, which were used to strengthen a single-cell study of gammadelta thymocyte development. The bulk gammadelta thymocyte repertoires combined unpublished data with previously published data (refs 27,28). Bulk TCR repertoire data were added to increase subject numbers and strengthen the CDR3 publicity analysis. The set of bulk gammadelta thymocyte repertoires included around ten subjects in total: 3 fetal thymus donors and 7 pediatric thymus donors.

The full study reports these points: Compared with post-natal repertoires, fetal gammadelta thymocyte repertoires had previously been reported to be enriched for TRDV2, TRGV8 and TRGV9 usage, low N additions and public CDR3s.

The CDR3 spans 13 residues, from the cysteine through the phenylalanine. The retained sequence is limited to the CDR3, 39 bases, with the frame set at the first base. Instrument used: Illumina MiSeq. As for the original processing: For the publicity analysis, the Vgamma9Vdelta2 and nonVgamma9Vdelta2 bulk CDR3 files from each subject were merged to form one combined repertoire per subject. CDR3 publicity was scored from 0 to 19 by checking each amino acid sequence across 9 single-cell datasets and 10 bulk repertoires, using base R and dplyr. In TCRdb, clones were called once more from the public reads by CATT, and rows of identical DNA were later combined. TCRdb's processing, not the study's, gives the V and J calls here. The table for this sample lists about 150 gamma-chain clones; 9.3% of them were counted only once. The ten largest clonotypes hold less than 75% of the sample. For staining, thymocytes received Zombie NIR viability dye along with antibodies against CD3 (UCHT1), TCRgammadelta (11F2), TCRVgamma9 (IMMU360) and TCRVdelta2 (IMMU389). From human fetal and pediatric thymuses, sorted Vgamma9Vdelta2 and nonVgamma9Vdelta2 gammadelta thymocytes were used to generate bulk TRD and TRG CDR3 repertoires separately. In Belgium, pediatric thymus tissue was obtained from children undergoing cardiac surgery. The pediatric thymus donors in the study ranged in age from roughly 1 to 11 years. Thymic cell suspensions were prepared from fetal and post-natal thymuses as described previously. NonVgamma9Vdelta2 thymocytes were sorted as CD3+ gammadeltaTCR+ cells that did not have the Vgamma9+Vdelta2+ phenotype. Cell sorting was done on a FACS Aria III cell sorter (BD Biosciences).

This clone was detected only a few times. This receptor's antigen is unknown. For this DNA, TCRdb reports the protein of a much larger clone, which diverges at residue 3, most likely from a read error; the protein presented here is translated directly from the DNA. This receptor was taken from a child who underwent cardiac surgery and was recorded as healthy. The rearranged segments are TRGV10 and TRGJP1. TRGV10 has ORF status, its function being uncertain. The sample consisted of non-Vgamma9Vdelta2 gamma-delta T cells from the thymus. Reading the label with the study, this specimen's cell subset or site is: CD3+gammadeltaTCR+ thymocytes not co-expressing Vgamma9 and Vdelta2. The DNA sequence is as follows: TGTGCTACGTGGGCCCGCACTGGTTGGTTCAAGATATTT. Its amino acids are CATWARTGWFKIF.